What follows are 21 T cell receptor beta chains derived from one specimen sequenced in a study of early T cells in non-severe SARS-CoV-2 infection. TCRdb re-analysed the 5' RACE reads in MiXCR, keeping a single row per CDR3 protein. The sample holds roughly 20,000 distinct CDR3 sequences, 4% to 5.5% seen once. The sequenced sample consisted of whole blood. These receptors were collected from an adult who was a healthcare worker with PCR-confirmed SARS-CoV-2 infection or an uninfected control (not recorded which).

Relative to its sample, this clonotype is medium-sized. The chain couples TRBV5-1 to TRBJ2-1; the match to TRBD2 covers 8 bases. Trimming removed 4 bases from V and 0 bases from J; junction bases left unmatched: 3. Germline V gene sequence: CDR1 SGHRS, CDR2 YFSETQ. The CDR3 has 15 residues. The CDR3 DNA sequence: TGCGCCAGCAGCGTCACTAGCGGCTCCTACAATGAGCAGTTCTTC. Its translation is CASSVTSGSYNEQFF.

Concerning this clonotype: A much larger clone differs from this one at a single base, so this may be a read error. The chain carries TRBV7-9 and TRBJ2-7, with 11 bases that match TRBD2. The length of the CDR3 is 15 residues. Germline V CDR1 and CDR2: SEHNR, FQNEAQ (reference sequence). CDR3 DNA sequence: TGTGCCAGCAGCGACAGACTAGCGGGATCCTTCGAGCAGTACTTC. It codes for CASSDRLAGSFEQYF.

This clonotype was seen repeatedly, ten times or more. This chain links TRBV28 with TRBJ1-1; D may be TRBD1 (5 bases). The CDR3 has 16 amino acids. The germline V gene encodes CDR1 MDHEN and CDR2 SYDVKM. V was pared by 5 bases and J by 0 bases, with 16 bases between. CDR3 amino acids: CASSPPLGGMNTEAFF. As DNA, the CDR3 is TGTGCCAGCAGTCCACCCCTTGGGGGGATGAACACTGAAGCTTTCTTT.

This clonotype came up many times. The chain carries TRBV13 and TRBJ1-2; D gene unclear. V was trimmed by 2 bases and J by 4 bases, leaving 8 bases between them. This CDR3 is 13 amino acids long. Germline V CDR1 and CDR2: PRHDT, FYEKMQ (reference sequence). DNA of the CDR3: TGTGCCAGCAGCTTACTCGGTCCCTATGGCTACACCTTC. Protein: CASSLLGPYGYTF.

This clonotype was seen ten or more times. J is TRBJ2-3 and V is TRBV7-2; D is unclear. The V end was cut by 2 bases, the J end by 3 bases, with 9 bases between. The CDR3 runs to 14 residues. The germline CDR1 and CDR2 sequences are SGHTA and FQGNSA. CDR3 amino acids: CASSLTPGTDTQYF. In DNA, the CDR3 is TGTGCCAGCAGCTTAACCCCCGGGACAGATACGCAGTATTTT.

This clonotype was observed many times. The chain couples TRBV14 to TRBJ2-7; D possibly matches TRBD1 or TRBD2 (5 bases each). CDR3 size: 15 residues. Germline values: CDR1 SGHDN, CDR2 FVKESK. The V gene lost 3 bases and the J gene lost 3 bases, with 15 bases spanning the gap. The CDR3 protein is CASSHGTVGIYEQYV. The CDR3 nucleotides read TGTGCCAGCAGCCACGGGACGGTAGGGATCTACGAGCAGTACGTC.

This clonotype was observed at least ten times. The chain couples TRBV5-1 to TRBJ1-1; unclear D gene. Per the germline V gene, CDR1 is SGHRS and CDR2 is YFSETQ. The CDR3 is 14 amino acids. Deletions cut 0 bases from V and 1 base from J, with 7 bases between. CDR3 in amino acids: CASSLDGGNTEAFF. The DNA for the CDR3 is TGCGCCAGCAGCTTGGATGGCGGGAACACTGAAGCTTTCTTT. The full variable domain, rest sourced from reference TRBV5-1 and TRBJ1-1, is KAGVTQTPRYLIKTRGQQVTLSCSPISGHRSVSWYQQTPGQGLQFLFEYFSETQRNKGNFPGRFSGRQFSNSRSEMNVSTLELGDSALYLCASSLDGGNTEAFFGQGTRLTVV.

This clonotype occurred many times. The chain joins TRBV7-9 to TRBJ2-5; 9 bases line up with TRBD1. Per the germline V gene, CDR1 is SEHNR and CDR2 is FQNEAQ (reference sequence). J gave up 2 bases and V 5 bases, and 6 bases lay outside the gene matches. The CDR3 is 15 residues long. This chain's CDR3 is CASSRTGTGQETQYF. CDR3 sequence (DNA): TGTGCCAGCAGCCGAACCGGGACAGGGCAAGAGACCCAGTACTTC.

This clonotype was counted ten times or more. V and J are TRBV11-2 and TRBJ2-4; TRBD2 agrees at 9 bases. Germline V lookup: CDR1 SGHAT, CDR2 FQNNGV. The CDR3 totals 16 residues. Trimming at V came to 3 bases and at J to 0 bases, leaving 3 bases not matched to a gene. The CDR3 here is CASSLTSGKAKNIQYF. The CDR3, as DNA: TGTGCCAGCAGCTTGACTAGCGGAAAAGCCAAAAACATTCAGTACTTC.

The V call is TRBV12-3 or TRBV12-4, the J call TRBJ1-4; 7 bases are a match to TRBD1. J was trimmed by 8 bases and V by 5 bases; bases with no gene match: 11. This CDR3 has 15 amino acids. In DNA, the CDR3 is TGTGCCAGCAGTCCACCGACAGGGCACCGCGAAAAACTGTTTTTT. Encoded protein: CASSPPTGHREKLFF.

In its sample, this clonotype is medium-sized. The V call is TRBV2, the J call TRBJ2-6; D gene unclear. In germline, CDR1 is SNHLY, CDR2 FYNNEI. Between the trimmed V and J ends, which lost 4 bases and 4 bases, there was a span of 2 bases. The CDR3 loop spans 12 amino acids. CDR3 sequence: CASSGGANVLTF. DNA of the CDR3: TGTGCCAGCAGTGGGGGGGCCAACGTCCTGACTTTC.

This clonotype is medium-sized within its sample. The rearrangement links TRBV20-1 to TRBJ2-3, with 8 bases matching TRBD2. J lost 2 bases, V lost 3 bases, and 10 bases had no gene match. Germline-derived CDR1 and CDR2 are DFQATT and SNEGSKA (reference sequence). The CDR3 sequence is 16 residues long. The CDR3 DNA is TGCAGTGCTAGGACGGGAGGGCATGGGGTCACAGATACGCAGTATTTT. Protein product: CSARTGGHGVTDTQYF.

The chain carries TRBV29-1 and TRBJ1-4; 9 bases fit TRBD1. Germline-derived CDR1 and CDR2 are SQVTM and ANQGSEA. V dropped 0 bases and J dropped 2; count of bases not matched to a gene: 10. This CDR3 has 18 amino acids. This CDR3 reads CSVEEGNRGRRTNEKLFF. CDR3 coding DNA: TGCAGCGTTGAAGAGGGGAACAGGGGGCGCCGGACTAATGAAAAACTGTTTTTT.

By proportion, this clonotype is medium-sized (0.01 to 0.1%). This chain links TRBV6-5 with TRBJ1-6; no definite D call. The V end lost 2 bases, the J end lost 9 bases, and 14 bases lay between the germline ends. The germline gives CDR1 MNHEY, CDR2 SVGAGI. The length of the CDR3 is 15 residues. The CDR3 DNA reads TGTGCCAGCAGTTACAAAGGAGGGATCGGTTCACCCCTCCACTTT. It codes for CASSYKGGIGSPLHF.

The chain has TRBV6-2 or TRBV6-3 and TRBJ2-1; D is ambiguous. V was trimmed by 1 base and J by 6 bases, leaving 13 bases between them. The CDR3 spans 15 residues. In germline, CDR1 is MNHEY, CDR2 SVGEGT. Here the CDR3 reads CASSYLGPPANEQFF. CDR3 coding DNA: TGTGCCAGCAGTTACTTGGGTCCCCCGGCCAATGAGCAGTTCTTC.

This clonotype was found many times. The chain carries TRBV12-3 or TRBV12-4 and TRBJ1-2; TRBD1 might be the D (5 bases). This CDR3 is 14 amino acids long. Trimming took off 5 bases at V and 0 bases at J, with 10 bases between the two ends. This CDR3 reads CASSQRQTNYGYTF. Written as DNA, the CDR3 is TGTGCCAGCAGTCAACGACAGACTAACTATGGCTACACCTTC.

This clonotype occurred many times. The chain uses TRBV6-2 or TRBV6-3 and TRBJ2-1; 9 positions agree with TRBD2. With V trimmed by 3 bases and J by 4 bases, 7 bases remained unmatched. Per the germline V gene, CDR1 is MNHEY and CDR2 is SVGEGT. CDR3 length: 16 amino acids. CDR3 DNA sequence: TGTGCCAGCAGTTATTATAGCGGGAGATGGTACAATGAGCAGTTCTTC. It codes for CASSYYSGRWYNEQFF.

This clonotype is termed medium-sized. This chain links TRBV25-1 with TRBJ2-1; possible D gene TRBD2, 5 bases. CDR1 is MGHDK and CDR2 is SYGVNS in the germline V gene. The CDR3 is made up of 14 amino acids. V lost 4 bases, J lost 4 bases, and 11 bases lay in between. The CDR3 region is CASSVGNPYNEQFF. The CDR3 DNA sequence: TGTGCCAGCAGTGTCGGGAACCCATACAATGAGCAGTTCTTC.

In this sample, this clonotype is medium-sized (0.01 to 0.1%). The J gene is TRBJ1-1, the V gene TRBV13, with 8 positions matching TRBD1. Germline CDR1 and CDR2: PRHDT and FYEKMQ (reference sequence). CDR3 length equals 13 residues. V shed 5 bases and J 3 bases; nucleotides not matched to a gene: 2. In DNA, the CDR3 is TGTGCCAGCAGCACAGGGGGGTACACTGAAGCTTTCTTT. Protein: CASSTGGYTEAFF.

There are many counts of this clonotype. This chain uses TRBV6-6 with TRBJ2-5; 7 bases align to TRBD2. Germline V gene data show CDR1 as MNHNY and CDR2 as SVGAGI (reference sequence). This CDR3 contains 14 residues. V shed 2 bases, J shed 5 bases, and the junction held 5 bases outside the gene matches. Here the CDR3 reads CASSYGRVYETQYF. Written as DNA, the CDR3 is TGTGCCAGCAGTTACGGGAGGGTATATGAGACCCAGTACTTC.

This clonotype was seen repeatedly, ten times or more. The CDR3 DNA reads as TGTGCCAGCAGTTACAGGGGGACAGGATTCAATGAGCAGTTCTTC. Protein sequence: CASSYRGTGFNEQFF. The chain joins TRBV6-6 to TRBJ2-1; TRBD1 matches at 8 bases. This CDR3 region has 15 residues. Germline CDR1 reads MNHNY; CDR2 reads SVGAGI (reference sequence). J was trimmed by 6 bases and V by 2 bases; bases with no gene match: 6.